The rows below give T cell receptor beta chains drawn from one sample of a study of human T cells and chemical hapten exposure. Each CDR3 protein is one row after TCRdb ran MiXCR on the RACE reads. This sample has a few hundred thousand distinct CDR3 sequences; 7.5% to 9% occur once, and the top ten carry 1.2%. This specimen was whole blood, taken in connection with sensitization to the hapten diphenylcyclopropenone (DPC). The receptors here all came from a man younger than 35 with alopecia areata. Some clones in this sample may be carry-over from other donors' samples. CDR3s include the opening cysteine and the closing phenylalanine or tryptophan. Fields, in order: CDR3 protein, CDR3 DNA, D gene, V gene, clone size, J gene. D genes are given only for firm matches. For some rows the clone size is stated as once, few or many, or as a class when expanded; others skip it.

CASSMDGNNEQFF | TGTGCCAGCAGCATGGACGGGAACAATGAGCAGTTCTTC | - | TRBV7-6 | - | TRBJ2-1
CASSQDTRTLNEAFF | TGCGCCAGCAGCCAAGATACGAGGACACTTAATGAAGCTTTCTTT | - | TRBV4-3 | many | TRBJ1-1
CASSQGTRDWRSSYNEQFF | TGTGCCAGCAGTCAGGGTACTAGGGACTGGCGAAGCTCCTACAATGAGCAGTTCTTC | - | TRBV6-6 | few | TRBJ2-1
CASSLAQGALTEAFF | TGTGCCAGCAGCTTAGCGCAGGGGGCGCTGACTGAAGCTTTCTTT | TRBD1 | TRBV7-9 | - | TRBJ1-1
CATRETSSYEQYF | TGTGCCACCAGGGAAACTAGCTCCTACGAGCAGTACTTC | - | TRBV6-2/TRBV6-3 | - | TRBJ2-7
CASSQPRDAVDGYTF | TGCGCCAGCAGCCAGCCAAGGGACGCAGTGGATGGCTACACCTTC | - | TRBV4-1 | few | TRBJ1-2
CASSPQTESSYNSPLHF | TGTGCCAGCAGCCCCCAGACAGAGAGCTCCTATAATTCACCCCTCCACTTT | - | TRBV7-9 | - | TRBJ1-6
CASSSGLNTGELFF | TGTGCCAGCAGTTCGGGACTAAACACCGGGGAGCTGTTTTTT | TRBD2 | TRBV27 | many | TRBJ2-2
CASSEQGITKNIQYF | TGTGCCAGCAGTGAACAGGGAATAACCAAAAACATTCAGTACTTC | - | TRBV2 | few | TRBJ2-4
CASSLVSRAAQRSETQYF | TGTGCCAGCAGCTTAGTGTCACGGGCGGCACAGAGGTCGGAGACCCAGTACTTC | - | TRBV7-8 | - | TRBJ2-5
CASTRRGRSYNEQFF | TGTGCCAGCACCCGCAGAGGACGTTCCTACAATGAGCAGTTCTTC | - | TRBV6-6 | few | TRBJ2-1
CASSQEAYSYNEQFF | TGTGCCAGCAGCCAAGAAGCGTATTCCTACAATGAGCAGTTCTTC | - | TRBV3-1 | many | TRBJ2-1
CASSLAQGRGYTF | TGTGCCAGCAGCTTAGCGCAGGGACGTGGCTACACCTTC | - | TRBV7-2 | many | TRBJ1-2
CASSPTGDQPQHF | TGTGCCAGCTCCCCGACAGGGGATCAGCCCCAGCATTTT | TRBD1 | TRBV18 | many | TRBJ1-5
CASSQEGSGGAHNEQFF | TGCGCCAGCAGCCAAGAAGGAAGCGGGGGGGCCCACAATGAGCAGTTCTTC | TRBD2 | TRBV4-3 | few | TRBJ2-1
CASSNGPDGTYEQYF | TGTGCCAGCAGCAACGGCCCAGACGGAACCTACGAGCAGTACTTC | - | TRBV6-5 | - | TRBJ2-7
CASSLGGLAEAFF | TGTGCCAGCAGTTTGGGGGGGCTGGCTGAAGCTTTCTTT | - | TRBV12-3/TRBV12-4 | few | TRBJ1-1
CAIAQDRSGSPLHF | TGTGCCATCGCCCAGGACAGGTCGGGGTCACCCCTCCACTTT | TRBD1 | TRBV10-3 | many | TRBJ1-6
CSARKLGGSSYNSPLHF | TGCAGTGCTAGAAAGCTCGGTGGCAGCTCCTATAATTCACCCCTCCACTTT | - | TRBV20-1 | few | TRBJ1-6
CASSLFGTKKGTDTQYF | TGTGCCAGCTCACTTTTTGGGACTAAAAAGGGGACAGATACGCAGTATTTT | TRBD2 | TRBV18 | few | TRBJ2-3
CASSVAPDSYNSPLHF | TGTGCCAGCAGCGTAGCTCCTGACTCCTATAATTCACCCCTCCACTTT | - | TRBV9 | few | TRBJ1-6
CASSLRLAGGIYNEQFF | TGTGCCAGCAGCTTGAGACTAGCGGGGGGCATTTACAATGAGCAGTTCTTC | TRBD2 | TRBV7-2 | - | TRBJ2-1
CSVLRRGRETQYF | TGCAGCGTTCTCCGTCGAGGGCGGGAGACCCAGTACTTC | - | TRBV29-1 | few | TRBJ2-5
CASMLDRDRAKLFF | TGTGCCAGCATGTTAGACAGGGACCGCGCAAAACTGTTTTTT | TRBD1 | TRBV6-5 | few | TRBJ1-4
CASSPQGADTEAFF | TGCGCCAGCAGCCCACAGGGGGCGGACACTGAAGCTTTCTTT | TRBD1 | TRBV5-1 | few | TRBJ1-1
CASSALAGEATEAFF | TGTGCCAGCAGTGCCCTAGCAGGGGAAGCAACTGAAGCTTTCTTT | - | TRBV6-1 | - | TRBJ1-1
CASSTNLPHSKNIQYF | TGTGCCAGCAGCACAAATCTTCCACATAGCAAAAACATTCAGTACTTC | - | TRBV21-1 | - | TRBJ2-4
CSASRTGGPYGYTF | TGCAGTGCTAGTCGGACAGGGGGCCCCTATGGCTACACCTTC | TRBD1 | TRBV20-1 | - | TRBJ1-2